The rows below give T cell receptor beta chains drawn from one sample of a study of OX40 agonist ivuxolimab in advanced cancers. The data were produced by immunoSEQ multiplex PCR, yet TCRdb's version contains in-frame clones alone and is incomplete. Of 75,000 to 100,000 clones in the sample, around 80% were seen once. The sequences come from CD4+ or CD8+ T cells sorted from blood, collected in a trial of the OX40 agonist ivuxolimab. These receptors all stem from an adult with an advanced solid tumor such as melanoma, head and neck, liver or kidney cancer. CDR3s include the opening cysteine and the closing phenylalanine or tryptophan. The D gene is left open where the match is weak. Clone size is not always given. Where it is, it says once, few, many or a class for expanded clones.

V: TRBV19
size: .
J: TRBJ2-3
D: TRBD2
DNA: TGTGCCAGTAGTATAGTTGGCGGGGGTCCCCGGGGGGATACGCAGTATTTT
CDR3: CASSIVGGGPRGDTQYF

V: TRBV27
size: .
J: TRBJ1-6
D: .
DNA: TGTGCCAGCAGTACCCTACAGCGTAATAATTCACCCCTCCACTTT
CDR3: CASSTLQRNNSPLHF

V: TRBV29-1
size: .
J: TRBJ2-2
D: .
DNA: TGCAGCGTTGACGCCGACAGAAGCGGGGAGCTGTTTTTT
CDR3: CSVDADRSGELFF

V: TRBV12-5
size: .
J: TRBJ2-7
D: TRBD1
DNA: TGTGCTAGTGGTTCGAAACGCCGGGACAGGGCCTACGAGCAGTACTTC
CDR3: CASGSKRRDRAYEQYF

V: TRBV9
size: few
J: TRBJ2-5
D: TRBD2
DNA: TGTGCCAGCAGCCCGGGGGGAGAGACCCAGTACTTC
CDR3: CASSPGGETQYF

V: TRBV19
size: .
J: TRBJ1-1
D: .
DNA: TGTGCCAGTAAGTCAGGGACCACTGAAGCTTTCTTT
CDR3: CASKSGTTEAFF

V: TRBV11-2
size: .
J: TRBJ2-1
D: .
DNA: TGTGCCAGCAGCTTAGTAGCGGTGGGGCCCTACAATGAGCAGTTCTTC
CDR3: CASSLVAVGPYNEQFF

V: TRBV18
size: .
J: TRBJ2-7
D: .
DNA: TGTGCCAGCTCACCACTTGACCAGGGTTACGAGCAGTACTTC
CDR3: CASSPLDQGYEQYF

V: TRBV5-1
size: .
J: TRBJ2-7
D: .
DNA: TGCGCCAGCACGGATTGGGGCAGGGTTGACGAGCAGTACTTC
CDR3: CASTDWGRVDEQYF

V: TRBV6-1
size: .
J: TRBJ2-7
D: .
DNA: TGTGCCAGCAGTGAACTCGGGCAGAGCTACGAGCAGTACTTC
CDR3: CASSELGQSYEQYF

V: TRBV4-2
size: .
J: TRBJ1-2
D: .
DNA: TGTGCCAGCAGCCAAGCTAATGGCTACACCTTC
CDR3: CASSQANGYTF

V: TRBV5-1
size: few
J: TRBJ2-3
D: .
DNA: TGCGCCAGCAGCTTGTGGGGGTACACAGATACGCAGTATTTT
CDR3: CASSLWGYTDTQYF

V: TRBV5-6
size: .
J: TRBJ2-3
D: .
DNA: TGTGCCAGCAGCCCTCCGGGACACCTCACAGATACGCAGTATTTT
CDR3: CASSPPGHLTDTQYF

V: TRBV7-2
size: once
J: TRBJ2-2
D: TRBD2
DNA: TGTGCCAGCAGCTCCCATTTCGGGGGGGCCACCGGGGAGCTGTTTTTT
CDR3: CASSSHFGGATGELFF

V: TRBV5-1
size: few
J: TRBJ2-1
D: .
DNA: TGCGCCAGCAGCCTGGACGGAAACAATGAGCAGTTCTTC
CDR3: CASSLDGNNEQFF

V: TRBV9
size: .
J: TRBJ1-5
D: .
DNA: TGTGCCAGCAGCGTAGGTAATCAGCCCCAGCATTTT
CDR3: CASSVGNQPQHF

V: TRBV30
size: .
J: TRBJ1-6
D: .
DNA: TGTGCCTGGAGAACGGGGGATAATTCACCCCTCCACTTT
CDR3: CAWRTGDNSPLHF

V: TRBV12-5
size: .
J: TRBJ1-2
D: .
DNA: TGTGCTAGTGGCCTGGACAGCAACTATGGCTACACCTTC
CDR3: CASGLDSNYGYTF

V: TRBV12-5
size: .
J: TRBJ2-2
D: TRBD2
DNA: TGTGCTAGTGGTTTAGGAGCGGGAGTTGTCGGGGAGCTGTTTTTT
CDR3: CASGLGAGVVGELFF

V: TRBV7-9
size: .
J: TRBJ1-6
D: .
DNA: TGTGCCAGCAGCTTACCGACAGGTTGGAATTCACCCCTCCACTTT
CDR3: CASSLPTGWNSPLHF

V: TRBV6-1
size: .
J: TRBJ1-1
D: .
DNA: TGTGCCAGCAGTTCGGGACTCAAGAACACTGAAGCTTTCTTT
CDR3: CASSSGLKNTEAFF

V: TRBV7-8
size: .
J: TRBJ2-6
D: .
DNA: TGTGCCAGCAGCTTAAGGTCTGCGGGGGCCTCTGGGGCCAACGTCCTGACTTTC
CDR3: CASSLRSAGASGANVLTF

V: TRBV6-6
size: .
J: TRBJ2-5
D: .
DNA: TGTGCCAGCAGTTACCCTCCGGGGAGCGGCCGAGAGACCCAGTACTTC
CDR3: CASSYPPGSGRETQYF

V: TRBV9
size: .
J: TRBJ1-2
D: .
DNA: TGTGCCAGCAGCGTAGCGGGGGGCGTTAACTATGGCTACACCTTC
CDR3: CASSVAGGVNYGYTF

V: TRBV6-5
size: once
J: TRBJ1-4
D: TRBD1
DNA: TGTGCCAGCAGTTACTCCGGGACAGGGAGTGAAAAACTGTTTTTT
CDR3: CASSYSGTGSEKLFF

V: TRBV4-1
size: .
J: TRBJ1-4
D: .
DNA: TGCGCCAGCAGCCAGTTCACAGGGACTGCAACTAATGAAAAACTGTTTTTT
CDR3: CASSQFTGTATNEKLFF

V: TRBV11-3
size: .
J: TRBJ2-2
D: .
DNA: TGTGCCAGCAGCCCAGGGAAACCATACACCGGGGAGCTGTTTTTT
CDR3: CASSPGKPYTGELFF

V: TRBV4-3
size: .
J: TRBJ2-7
D: .
DNA: TGCGCCAGCAGCTTGGACGGCAAATACGAGCAGTACTTC
CDR3: CASSLDGKYEQYF

V: TRBV14
size: few
J: TRBJ2-6
D: .
DNA: TGTGCCAGCAGCCAAGTGCTGGGGGCGTCTGGGGCCAACGTCCTGACTTTC
CDR3: CASSQVLGASGANVLTF

V: TRBV7-3
size: .
J: TRBJ2-3
D: TRBD2
DNA: TGTGCCAGCAGCTTAGGGCGGGAGGGCCGAGGAGATACGCAGTATTTT
CDR3: CASSLGREGRGDTQYF

V: TRBV2
size: .
J: TRBJ1-6
D: .
DNA: TGTGCCAGCAGTGAGAATACGGGGGATAATTCACCCCTCCACTTT
CDR3: CASSENTGDNSPLHF

V: TRBV30
size: .
J: TRBJ1-5
D: TRBD1
DNA: TGTGCCTGGAGTGTACGCAGGACAGGGAATCAGCCCCAGCATTTT
CDR3: CAWSVRRTGNQPQHF

V: TRBV19
size: .
J: TRBJ2-2
D: .
DNA: TGTGCCAGTAGTATCCGGGCTGTGAGAAACACCGGGGAGCTGTTTTTT
CDR3: CASSIRAVRNTGELFF

V: TRBV11-2
size: .
J: TRBJ2-7
D: TRBD2
DNA: TGTGCCAGCAGCCAGCTAGCGGGAGGGAACGAGCAGTACTTC
CDR3: CASSQLAGGNEQYF

V: TRBV7-8
size: .
J: TRBJ1-2
D: TRBD1
DNA: TGTGCCAGCAGCATCCTGACAGGGACTGGCTACACCTTC
CDR3: CASSILTGTGYTF

V: TRBV19
size: .
J: TRBJ2-1
D: .
DNA: TGTGCCAGTAGTTCACAGGGAAATGAGCAGTTCTTC
CDR3: CASSSQGNEQFF

V: TRBV10-2
size: .
J: TRBJ2-7
D: TRBD2
DNA: TGCGCCAGCAGTGAAACTAGCGGGAGCCCCGGGTCCGGCGAGCAGTACTTC
CDR3: CASSETSGSPGSGEQYF

V: TRBV5-1
size: .
J: TRBJ2-2
D: .
DNA: TGCGCCAGCAGCTTGGACTGGGGGAACACCGGGGAGCTGTTTTTT
CDR3: CASSLDWGNTGELFF

V: TRBV9
size: .
J: TRBJ2-1
D: TRBD2
DNA: TGTGCCAGCAGCCTCACCGGGACTAGCGGGGGAAGCTCCTACAATGAGCAGTTCTTC
CDR3: CASSLTGTSGGSSYNEQFF

V: TRBV14
size: .
J: TRBJ2-1
D: TRBD2
DNA: TGTGCCAGCAGCACCCGAACTAGCGGCTATTACAATGAGCAGTTCTTC
CDR3: CASSTRTSGYYNEQFF

V: TRBV29-1
size: .
J: TRBJ2-7
D: .
DNA: TGCAGCGTGGACGGCGGGGCGAGGTGGGACGAGCAGTACTTC
CDR3: CSVDGGARWDEQYF

V: TRBV27
size: .
J: TRBJ2-6
D: .
DNA: TGTGCCAGCAGTTTATCTGGGGCCAACGTCCTGACTTTC
CDR3: CASSLSGANVLTF

V: TRBV30
size: .
J: TRBJ2-3
D: TRBD1
DNA: TGTGCCTGGGACATCACAGGGGCAGATACGCAGTATTTT
CDR3: CAWDITGADTQYF

V: TRBV27
size: .
J: TRBJ2-1
D: TRBD2
DNA: TGTGCCAGCAGTATGGGACTAGCGGGAGTGAATGAGCAGTTCTTC
CDR3: CASSMGLAGVNEQFF

V: TRBV5-1
size: .
J: TRBJ1-2
D: .
DNA: TGCGCCAGCAGCTTGGACAGGATCTATGGCTACACCTTC
CDR3: CASSLDRIYGYTF

V: TRBV5-1
size: few
J: TRBJ1-4
D: .
DNA: TGCGCCAGCGCGGATGGACTTAATGAAAAACTGTTTTTT
CDR3: CASADGLNEKLFF

V: TRBV7-9
size: .
J: TRBJ2-3
D: .
DNA: TGTGCCGCCGATGAGAGGGCTGACACAGATACGCAGTATTTT
CDR3: CAADERADTDTQYF

V: TRBV21-1
size: .
J: TRBJ2-7
D: .
DNA: TGTGCCAGCAGCCCGCCCTTACGGGACATGACCCCCCGCGAGCAGTACTTC
CDR3: CASSPPLRDMTPREQYF

V: TRBV9
size: .
J: TRBJ1-1
D: TRBD1
DNA: TGTGCCAGCAGCCCTAAGACAGGGATTCGGACTGAAGCTTTCTTT
CDR3: CASSPKTGIRTEAFF

V: TRBV5-4
size: .
J: TRBJ1-4
D: TRBD1
DNA: TGTGCCAGCAGCCCGGACAGGGGGTCCGCAACTAATGAAAAACTGTTTTTT
CDR3: CASSPDRGSATNEKLFF

V: TRBV5-1
size: .
J: TRBJ2-7
D: TRBD2
DNA: TGCGCCAGCAGCTTGACTAGCGGCTCCTACGAGCAGTACTTC
CDR3: CASSLTSGSYEQYF

V: TRBV29-1
size: .
J: TRBJ2-7
D: .
DNA: TGCAGCGCCTCCGGACAGACCGCCTACGAGCAGTACTTC
CDR3: CSASGQTAYEQYF

V: TRBV30
size: .
J: TRBJ1-4
D: .
DNA: TGTGCCTGGACCCACAATGAAAAACTGTTTTTT
CDR3: CAWTHNEKLFF

V: TRBV14
size: .
J: TRBJ1-6
D: .
DNA: TGTGCCAGCAGCCAAACACGTAATTCACCCCTCCACTTT
CDR3: CASSQTRNSPLHF

V: TRBV19
size: .
J: TRBJ2-3
D: .
DNA: TGTGCCAGTAGTATAGACCAGGGTCCCACAGATACGCAGTATTTT
CDR3: CASSIDQGPTDTQYF